This T cell receptor (beta chain) stems from a study of siplizumab effects on memory and regulatory T cells. Trimming at V came to 2 bases and at J to 7 bases, leaving 0 bases not matched to a gene. Germline assignment: CDR1 MNHNY and CDR2 SVGAGI (reference sequence). The length of the CDR3 is 14 residues. General study findings and limits: Treatment with siplizumab left mappable alloreactive CD4+ clones averaging nearly 70% Treg-derived, compared with around 26% in controls. Apparently key alloresponse contributors, naive T cells also seemed more diverse than memory cells. Significant reduction of alloreactive sequences traceable to unstimulated CD4+ memory cells was observed with siplizumab.

This clone occurred a few times. The target antigen is unknown. Libraries were prepared by immunoSEQ multiplex PCR; TCRdb keeps only in-frame clonotypes and omits some of them. Found here are about 100,000 clones, approximately 92% of them singletons; the top ten hold 0.14% to 0.15%. Sequencing was carried out using CD4+ T cells sorted from blood. The V gene is TRBV6-6, the J gene TRBJ1-6, with 9 bases that match TRBD1. This TCR was recovered from a human donor in good health. CDR3 amino acids: CASSYGQGNSPLHF. Here the CDR3 DNA reads TGTGCCAGCAGTTACGGACAGGGGAATTCACCCCTCCACTTT.